This TCR beta chain was profiled in a study of blood T cell repertoires in COVID-19. Overall study: Italy, Spain and the United States were the sources of the convalescent and acute COVID-19 samples. PBMCs, B-cell-depleted T cells, or T cells were the source of the cDNA or gDNA that made up the material.

Under the authors' procedure: Nucleated cell counts were estimated from reference gene primer amplification. Some clones are missing from TCRdb's copy, which holds only in-frame ones; the method was immunoSEQ multiplex PCR. V, J and clone size were drawn from that table, and D and trimming were deduced from the DNA. The sample holds roughly 63,000 clones, approximately 78% seen once. The germline gives CDR1 ENHRY, CDR2 SYGVKD. V dropped 2 bases and J dropped 9 bases, with 19 bases sitting between them. The CDR3 contains 15 residues. This receptor was identified in an older man with acute or convalescent COVID-19. The gene calls are TRBV10-3 and TRBJ1-1; possibly TRBD1 for D (5 bases). Sequencing was performed on peripheral blood. CDR3 sequence: CAISESSNPQGKAFF. The CDR3 DNA follows: TGTGCCATCAGTGAGAGCTCAAACCCCCAGGGAAAAGCTTTCTTT.